The 9 T cell receptor beta chains presented below share a single source sample, sequenced in a study of Ad26.COV2.S vaccination and SARS-CoV-2 variants (dated by TCRdb to the early 2020s). In light of the paper, this sample's treatment or condition label describes: roughly 18 received Ad26.COV2.S at low or high dose, single or two shots; 5 received placebo; per-sample allocation not given. For vaccine and placebo recipients, repertoires were sequenced using samples collected on day 63 after the first injection. Libraries were made using the immunoSEQ multiplex PCR assay. The source is immuneACCESS, and TCRdb retained only in-frame sequences with V and J called. Part of the clones is not carried over; for the studies checked, unresolved V genes explain less than half of this, and the remainder is unexplained. The sample has hundreds of thousands of clones on record, roughly nine tenths of them singletons. The leading ten clones occupy 5.5% to 7% of the sample.

The sample in question was peripheral blood, obtained in a trial of Ad26.COV2.S vaccine versus placebo. The receptors here all came from a person between 18 and 65 years old who received the Ad26.COV2.S COVID-19 vaccine or a placebo.

This clone showed up just once. The V and J genes are TRBV7-8 and TRBJ2-7, with 10 bases lining up with TRBD1. This CDR3 region has 15 residues. The germline V gene encodes CDR1 SGHVS and CDR2 FQNEAQ. J was trimmed by 1 base and V by 5 bases; bases with no gene match: 5. CDR3 DNA: TGTGCCAGCAGCCCGAGGGGACAGGGGTCCTACGAGCAGTACTTC. It is translated as CASSPRGQGSYEQYF.

The chain links TRBV4-3 to TRBJ2-5; the D gene could be TRBD1 or TRBD2 (7 bases each). The CDR3 totals 15 residues. Germline V gives CDR1 LGHNA, CDR2 YSLEER. V was cut by 1 base and J by 2 bases, with 11 bases left in between. CDR3 protein: CASSQVQGGQETQYF. CDR3 nucleotides: TGCGCCAGCAGCCAAGTCCAGGGGGGGCAAGAGACCCAGTACTTC.

The gene calls are TRBV7-9 and TRBJ2-4; possible D gene TRBD2, 5 bases. Germline CDR1 is SEHNR and CDR2 is FQNEAQ (reference sequence). Between the trimmed V and J ends, which lost 5 bases and 0 bases, there was a span of 14 bases. This CDR3 is built from 16 residues. CDR3 sequence: CASSQRTGLAKNIQYF. Written as DNA, the CDR3 is TGTGCCAGCAGCCAGCGGACCGGATTAGCCAAAAACATTCAGTACTTC.

The chain combines TRBV6-5 with TRBJ1-1, with a tentative D call TRBD1 (5 bases). CDR1 is MNHEY and CDR2 is SVGAGI in the germline V gene. Trimming shortened V by 4 bases and J by 0 bases, and 12 bases separated the two germline ends. The CDR3 sequence is 15 residues long. The CDR3: CASSSTGTLNTEAFF. DNA for the CDR3: TGTGCCAGCAGTTCAACCGGGACGCTGAACACTGAAGCTTTCTTT.

The chain has TRBV7-2 and TRBJ2-3, with D perhaps matching TRBD2 (5 bases). The V end was cut by 0 bases, the J end by 6 bases, with 7 bases between. From germline, CDR1 is SGHTA and CDR2 FQGNSA. The CDR3 contains 13 residues. For the CDR3, the DNA is TGTGCCAGCAGCTTAGCCATAGCGGATACGCAGTATTTT. This sequence encodes CASSLAIADTQYF.

This clone turned up a few times. The chain combines TRBV6-5 with TRBJ1-5, with 7 bases lining up with TRBD1. V shed 5 bases, J shed 2 bases, and the junction held 6 bases outside the gene matches. The CDR3 extends over 15 amino acids. Germline values: CDR1 MNHEY, CDR2 SVGAGI. Here the CDR3 reads CASSRGGDGNQPQHF. CDR3 DNA: TGTGCCAGCAGTCGAGGGGGCGACGGCAATCAGCCCCAGCATTTT.

This chain uses TRBV10-3 with TRBJ1-5, with 7 bases lining up with TRBD1. V dropped 9 bases and J dropped 7; count of bases not matched to a gene: 12. Germline CDR1 reads ENHRY; CDR2 reads SYGVKD. CDR3 size: 14 residues. Here the CDR3 reads CAINDRAGEQPQHF. DNA of the CDR3: TGTGCCATAAATGACAGGGCCGGCGAACAGCCCCAGCATTTT.

The chain employs TRBV6-4 and TRBJ2-2; D may be TRBD1 (5 bases). CDR3 length equals 15 residues. Germline V gene data show CDR1 as MRHNA and CDR2 as SNTAGT. Trimming removed 4 bases at V and 7 bases at J, with 16 bases between. In DNA form, the CDR3 reads TGTGCCAGCAGTGTGGCAGGGAATGGTATCGGGGAGCTGTTTTTT. It codes for CASSVAGNGIGELFF.

The rearrangement joins TRBV3-1 (or the pseudogene TRBV3-2) to TRBJ2-5; D is ambiguous. V lost 4 bases and J lost 6, with 12 bases in between. The length of the CDR3 is 13 residues. Germline V CDR1 and CDR2: LGHDT, YNNKEL (reference sequence). CDR3 coding DNA: TGTGCCAGCAGCCTTTCAACTGTAAAGACCCAGTACTTC. Translating gives CASSLSTVKTQYF.